This TCR beta chain was found in a study of T cells in Graves' hyperthyroidism and ophthalmopathy. CDR1 is SGHTA and CDR2 is FQGNSA in the germline V gene. The CDR3 has 13 amino acids. V lost 5 bases and J lost 7; bases outside the gene matches: 5. TCR beta CDR3 sequences were amplified from RNA transcripts. TCR CDR3 underwent first-round RT-PCR with the HTBI primer set. From the multiplex PCR reads, TCRdb called clonotypes with MiXCR, one entry per CDR3 protein. The table has approximately 560,000 distinct CDR3 sequences, roughly 46% seen once. The TCR was taken from a woman between 18 and 29 years old with Graves' hyperthyroidism. The sample comprised peripheral blood or thyroid tissue (not recorded which). The genes are TRBV7-2 and TRBJ2-7; 10 bases are shared with TRBD2. The CDR3 region is CASSPRLAGEQYF. For the CDR3, the DNA is TGTGCCAGCAGCCCAAGACTAGCGGGTGAGCAGTACTTC.